The 15 T cell receptor beta chains below were found in one sample sequenced in a study of cytomegalovirus exposure and HLA in healthy donors. A multiplex PCR was run with 60 Vbeta primers and 13 Jbeta primers. The repertoire was sequenced with immunoSEQ multiplex PCR; TCRdb's copy has only in-frame clones and lacks some. The repertoire consists of 100,000 to 150,000 clones, with 60% to 80% occurring once and the leading ten covering approximately 0.9%. Sequencing input: PBMCs. The receptors stem from a woman between 55 and 75 years old in good health and CMV-seronegative.

This chain links TRBV18 with TRBJ1-2; D might be TRBD1 (5 bases). CDR1 is KGHSH, CDR2 LQKENI, per germline. The CDR3 has 16 amino acids. Trimming shortened V by 5 bases and J by 2 bases, and 18 bases separated the two germline ends. CDR3 in DNA: TGTGCCAGCTCAAGTAACGACAGAGGTCTAAACTATGGCTACACCTTC. Translation: CASSSNDRGLNYGYTF.

This clone was seen just once. The V gene is TRBV7-9, the J gene TRBJ2-5; 12 bases map to TRBD2. Trimming took 1 base from V and 5 from J; bases not matched to a gene: 8. The germline V gene encodes CDR1 SEHNR and CDR2 FQNEAQ (reference sequence). The CDR3 spans 17 residues. CDR3 nucleotides: TGTGCCAGCAGCTTAGACCTAGCGGGAGGGCATCGGGAGACCCAGTACTTC. Amino acid sequence: CASSLDLAGGHRETQYF. The entire variable domain, with the rest obtained from reference TRBV7-9 and TRBJ2-5, is as follows: DTGVSQNPRHKITKRGQNVTFRCDPISEHNRLYWYRQTLGQGPEFLTYFQNEAQLEKSRLLSDRFSAERPKGSFSTLEIQRTEQGDSAMYLCASSLDLAGGHRETQYFGPGTRLLVL.

The chain employs TRBV10-1 and TRBJ2-3; no clear D gene. CDR3 length equals 16 residues. V was cut by 0 bases and J by 1 base, with 11 bases left in between. The germline gives CDR1 WNHNN, CDR2 SYGVQD (reference sequence). The CDR3 region is CASSESVAWGTDTQYF. In DNA, the CDR3 is TGCGCCAGCAGTGAGTCAGTAGCTTGGGGCACAGATACGCAGTATTTT.

This chain links TRBV28 with TRBJ1-5; the D gene is possibly TRBD1 (5 bases). CDR1 and CDR2 from the germline V gene are MDHEN and SYDVKM. V was cut by 3 bases and J by 11 bases, with 23 bases left in between. This CDR3 has 16 amino acids. CDR3 protein: CASSLGKGRVVWAQHF. CDR3 sequence (DNA): TGTGCCAGCAGTTTGGGGAAGGGCAGGGTCGTTTGGGCCCAGCATTTT.

The chain employs TRBV7-2 and TRBJ2-1, with TRBD2 matching over 9 bases. Germline V gene data show CDR1 as SGHTA and CDR2 as FQGNSA. CDR3 length: 17 amino acids. The V segment lost 2 bases and the J segment 5 bases; nucleotides outside the gene matches: 10. The CDR3: CASSLIFGGGEDNEQFF. As DNA, the CDR3 is TGTGCCAGCAGCTTAATTTTCGGCGGGGGGGAGGACAATGAGCAGTTCTTC. The variable domain in full, with the rest retrieved from reference TRBV7-2 and TRBJ2-1, is GAGVSQSPSNKVTEKGKDVELRCDPISGHTALYWYRQSLGQGLEFLIYFQGNSAPDKSGLPSDRFSAERTGGSVSTLTIQRTQQEDSAVYLCASSLIFGGGEDNEQFFGPGTRLTVL.

This chain links TRBV5-1 with TRBJ1-2, with TRBD1 identical over 11 bases. Trimming cost V 0 bases and J 4 bases; bases outside gene matches: 5. Germline V lookup: CDR1 SGHRS, CDR2 YFSETQ. The CDR3 runs to 16 residues. This CDR3 reads CASSLAGTGGRYGYTF. Written as DNA, the CDR3 is TGCGCCAGCAGCTTGGCCGGGACAGGGGGTCGCTATGGCTACACCTTC.

The chain is built from TRBV11-2 and TRBJ2-7; 9 bases align to TRBD1. CDR3 size: 14 residues. Trimming at V came to 4 bases and at J to 3 bases, leaving 4 bases not matched to a gene. CDR1 is SGHAT and CDR2 is FQNNGV in the germline V gene. CDR3 amino acids: CASSSGTGNYEQYF. Here the CDR3 DNA reads TGTGCCAGCAGCTCCGGGACAGGGAACTACGAGCAGTACTTC.

As to this clone: Germline is not matched at one junction end, which may reflect a read error. The V and J genes are TRBV29-1 and TRBJ1-2, with TRBD1 matching 7 bases. The CDR3 totals 13 residues. Germline V CDR1 and CDR2: SQVTM, ANQGSEA. This CDR3 reads CGVEGGQINSYTF. CDR3 DNA: TGCGGCGTTGAAGGGGGACAGATAAATAGCTACACCTTC.

The chain employs TRBV28 and TRBJ1-2; no reliable D call. Trimming removed 2 bases from V and 2 bases from J, with 9 bases in between. Germline V gene data show CDR1 as MDHEN and CDR2 as SYDVKM. CDR3 length: 14 residues. The CDR3 sequence: CASSLIGLNYGYTF. The CDR3 coding sequence is TGTGCCAGCAGTTTAATAGGACTAAACTATGGCTACACCTTC.

The CDR3 here is CATHPGNTGELFF. CDR3 bases: TGTGCCACCCACCCAGGGAACACCGGGGAGCTGTTTTTT. The genes are TRBV28 and TRBJ2-2; D not resolved. Germline lookup yields CDR1 MDHEN and CDR2 SYDVKM. The V gene lost 10 bases and the J gene lost 1 base, with 10 bases spanning the gap. This CDR3 spans 13 amino acids.

The chain recombines TRBV28 with TRBJ1-2; TRBD1 aligns across 12 bases. The CDR3 runs to 18 residues. Trimming took 4 bases from V and 5 from J; bases not matched to a gene: 14. The germline CDR1 and CDR2 sequences are MDHEN and SYDVKM. The DNA for the CDR3 is TGTGCCAGCAGTTCACCCGGGACAGGGGGCCGTAGGGTATATGGCTACACCTTC. It encodes CASSSPGTGGRRVYGYTF.

The chain is built from TRBV11-3 and TRBJ2-1; D is undetermined. Germline-derived CDR1 and CDR2 are SGHNT and YENEEA. The V end lost 2 bases, the J end lost 7 bases, and 9 bases lay between the germline ends. The CDR3 sequence is 13 residues long. The CDR3 DNA is TGTGCCAGCAGCTTACCAGATTTGAATGAGCAGTTCTTC. Translating it yields CASSLPDLNEQFF.

The chain combines TRBV4-2 with TRBJ2-1; 7 bases are a match to TRBD2. Germline values: CDR1 LGHNA, CDR2 YNFKEQ. This CDR3 has 16 amino acids. J gave up 5 bases and V 1 base, and 8 bases lay outside the gene matches. The CDR3 nucleotides read TGTGCCAGCAGCCAAGTAGGAAGCGGGATTAACAATGAGCAGTTCTTC. It encodes CASSQVGSGINNEQFF.

The chain has TRBV11-2 and TRBJ2-7; 8 bases agree with TRBD2. The CDR3 runs 14 residues. Germline V lookup: CDR1 SGHAT, CDR2 FQNNGV. Trimming at V came to 5 bases and at J to 4 bases, leaving 7 bases not matched to a gene. The chain's CDR3 is CASSGGLAGYEQYF. In nucleotides, the CDR3 is TGTGCCAGCAGCGGGGGGCTAGCGGGTTACGAGCAGTACTTC.

The genes are TRBV18 and TRBJ1-5; D perhaps matches TRBD1 (6 bases). The germline V gene encodes CDR1 KGHSH and CDR2 LQKENI. With 4 bases removed from V and 0 bases from J, the gap between germline ends came to 7 bases. The CDR3 consists of 14 residues. The CDR3 here is CASSLRGSNQPQHF. CDR3 sequence (DNA): TGTGCCAGCTCACTCAGGGGTAGCAATCAGCCCCAGCATTTT.